The subject of this entry is one T cell receptor (beta chain). The data were obtained in a study of blood T cell repertoires in COVID-19. Study at large: COVID-19 samples, acute and convalescent, were from the United States, Italy and Spain. Sources were T cells, B-cell-depleted T cells, or PBMCs; the material itself was cDNA or gDNA.

Per the study methods: Nucleated cell counts were estimated from reference gene primer amplification. Profiling relied on immunoSEQ multiplex PCR, and the TCRdb table lists in-frame clones only, not all of them. The DNA gave D and trimming, while V, J and clone size come from that table. In the table there are roughly 15,000 clones, around 77% of which are singletons. The CDR3 is 14 residues long. Germline CDR1 is SGDLS and CDR2 is YYNGEE. The germline V and J ends were trimmed by 3 bases and 1 base, with 9 bases remaining between them. Input material: peripheral blood. This clonotype was obtained from a human donor in a cohort sampled during active COVID-19. This chain links TRBV9 with TRBJ2-3; D perhaps matches TRBD1 (7 bases). The CDR3 DNA sequence: TGTGCCAGCAGCGCAGGGGGGCGCACAGATACGCAGTATTTT. This translates into CASSAGGRTDTQYF.